This record concerns one T cell receptor (beta chain) sequence. Its target is not known. These data come from a study of CXCR3-negative and CXCR3-positive naive CD8 T cells. The germline gives CDR1 MDHEN, CDR2 SYDVKM. The CDR3 sequence is 17 residues long. UMI labels and 5' RACE were used to prepare the TRB cDNA libraries. TCRdb reprocessed the 5' RACE reads; each CDR3 protein has one entry and no DNA is given. The sample's table shows about 120,000 distinct CDR3 sequences. Study-wide points: Diversity in memory CD8+ cells fell much lower than the comparably high levels seen in both naive subsets. Greater hydrophobicity was found in TRB CDR3s of CXCR3-positive naive cells than of CXCR3-negative naive cells. Cryopreserved cells partially lost CXCR3 expression, and fresh PBMCs were used in most assays. Researchers reported similar TRBV-TRBJ usage in naive CXCR3-negative and CXCR3-positive cells, though memory differed.

V usage is TRBV28 and J usage is TRBJ2-2; absent DNA, TCRdb's TRBD2 call cannot be checked. Material for sequencing was naive CXCR3+ CD8+ T cells from blood. Subset: CD45RO-CCR7+CD27+CD95- naive CD8+ T cells expressing CXCR3 (TNR3+). The receptor comes from a human donor in good health. Some clones in this sample may be carry-over from other donors' samples. The CDR3 loop is CASSFGTSGSGTGELFF.